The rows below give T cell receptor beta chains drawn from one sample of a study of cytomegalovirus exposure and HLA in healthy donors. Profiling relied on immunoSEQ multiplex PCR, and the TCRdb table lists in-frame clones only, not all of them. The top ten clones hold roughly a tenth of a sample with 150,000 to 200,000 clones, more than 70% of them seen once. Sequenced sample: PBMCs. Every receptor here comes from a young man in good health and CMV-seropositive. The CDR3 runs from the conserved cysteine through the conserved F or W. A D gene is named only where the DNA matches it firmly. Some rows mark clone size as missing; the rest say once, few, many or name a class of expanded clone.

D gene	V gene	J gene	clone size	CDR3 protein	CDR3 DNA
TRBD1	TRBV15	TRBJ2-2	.	CATAGTGGTGELFF	TGTGCCACCGCCGGGACAGGGGGCACCGGGGAGCTGTTTTTT
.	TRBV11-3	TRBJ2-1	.	CASSLDDLGGEQFF	TGTGCCAGCAGCTTAGACGATCTGGGGGGTGAGCAGTTCTTC
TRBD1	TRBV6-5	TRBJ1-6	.	CASSGRQGDNSPLHF	TGTGCCAGCAGTGGGCGACAGGGTGATAATTCACCCCTCCACTTT
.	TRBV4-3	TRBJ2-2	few	CASSQEGYLSGVHTGELFF	TGCGCCAGCAGCCAAGAAGGGTATCTATCGGGGGTCCACACCGGGGAGCTGTTTTTT
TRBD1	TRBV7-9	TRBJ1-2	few	CASSSGQGAYGYTF	TGTGCCAGCAGCTCCGGACAGGGTGCCTATGGCTACACCTTC
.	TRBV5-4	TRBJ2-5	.	CASSLESETQYF	TGTGCCAGCAGCTTGGAGAGTGAGACCCAGTACTTC
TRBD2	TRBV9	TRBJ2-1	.	CASSASGGAHNEQFF	TGTGCCAGCAGCGCCAGCGGGGGGGCCCACAATGAGCAGTTCTTC
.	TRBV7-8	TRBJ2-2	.	CASSPRTDFTGELFF	TGTGCCAGCAGCCCACGGACAGATTTCACCGGGGAGCTGTTTTTT
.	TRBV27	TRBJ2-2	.	CASSLGLEDTGELFF	TGTGCCAGCAGTTTGGGGCTCGAGGACACCGGGGAGCTGTTTTTT
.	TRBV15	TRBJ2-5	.	CATSRDQGETQYF	TGTGCCACCAGCAGAGATCAGGGGGAGACCCAGTACTTC
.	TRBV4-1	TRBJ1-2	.	CASSHQGKNYGYTF	TGCGCCAGCAGCCACCAGGGTAAGAACTATGGCTACACCTTC
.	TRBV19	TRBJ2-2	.	CASSILAGGPTGELFF	TGTGCCAGTAGTATTTTGGCAGGGGGGCCTACCGGGGAGCTGTTTTTT
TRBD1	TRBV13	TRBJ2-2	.	CASSGDRVNGELFF	TGTGCCAGCAGCGGGGACAGGGTAAACGGGGAGCTGTTTTTT
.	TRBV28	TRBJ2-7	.	CASSHRYEQYF	TGTGCCAGCAGTCACAGGTACGAGCAGTACTTC
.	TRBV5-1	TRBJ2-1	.	CASSFQTGQGYNEQFF	TGCGCCAGCAGCTTTCAAACAGGGCAGGGGTATAATGAGCAGTTCTTC
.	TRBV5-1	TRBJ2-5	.	CASSFLGHIQQETQYF	TGCGCCAGCAGCTTTTTGGGGCACATCCAACAAGAGACCCAGTACTTC
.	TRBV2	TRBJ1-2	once	CASSESWDSYGYTF	TGTGCCAGCAGTGAATCATGGGACTCCTATGGCTACACCTTC
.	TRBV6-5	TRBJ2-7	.	CASSYSPDINPYEQYF	TGTGCCAGCAGTTACTCCCCGGACATTAATCCATACGAGCAGTACTTC
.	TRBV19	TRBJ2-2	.	CASRGRYAANTGELFF	TGTGCCAGTAGGGGCCGGTACGCAGCTAACACCGGGGAGCTGTTTTTT
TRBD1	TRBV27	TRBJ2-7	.	CASSPGTGRKYEQYF	TGTGCCAGCAGCCCAGGGACAGGGAGAAAGTACGAGCAGTACTTC
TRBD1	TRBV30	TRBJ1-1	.	CACQGATEAFF	TGTGCCTGCCAGGGGGCGACTGAAGCTTTCTTT
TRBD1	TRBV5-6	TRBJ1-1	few	CASSLEGTGNTEAFF	TGTGCCAGCAGCTTGGAGGGGACAGGGAACACTGAAGCTTTCTTT
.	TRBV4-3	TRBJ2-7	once	CASSQEFRADYEQYF	TGCGCCAGCAGCCAAGAGTTCCGAGCCGACTACGAGCAGTACTTC
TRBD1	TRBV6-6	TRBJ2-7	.	CASSPSDRGKYEQYF	TGTGCCAGCAGTCCCTCCGACAGGGGGAAATACGAGCAGTACTTC
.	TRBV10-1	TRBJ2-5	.	CASSHPHIQETQYF	TGCGCCAGCAGCCACCCCCACATACAAGAGACCCAGTACTTC
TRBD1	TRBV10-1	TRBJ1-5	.	CASSEIQTGDSRPQHF	TGCGCCAGCAGTGAGATTCAGACAGGGGATAGTCGGCCCCAGCATTTT
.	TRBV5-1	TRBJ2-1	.	CASSLAGQLSYNEQFF	TGCGCCAGCAGCTTGGCCGGACAACTCTCCTACAATGAGCAGTTCTTC
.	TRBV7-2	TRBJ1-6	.	CASSLNSRTLHF	TGTGCCAGCAGCTTAAATTCCAGGACCCTCCACTTT
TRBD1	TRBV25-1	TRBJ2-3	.	CASSEKTGESTDTQYF	TGTGCCAGCAGTGAAAAAACAGGGGAGAGCACAGATACGCAGTATTTT